This TCR beta chain was captured in a study of blood T cell repertoires in COVID-19 (TCRdb year 2020). Some background on the complete study: Samples covering the acute and convalescent phases of COVID-19 were provided by collaborators in the United States, Italy and Spain. The material from the prospective study consisted of cDNA or gDNA derived from T cells, B-cell-depleted T cells, or PBMCs. Subjects who had been exposed to COVID-19, were actively infected with it, or had recovered from it provided the deeply sampled blood TCRbeta repertoires that made up the dataset. The repertoires were released in a freely available public database meant as a resource for research on the immune response to SARS-CoV-2. Samples were obtained from the ongoing ImmuneRACE study (first 160 participants) and from some 1,300 subjects provided by 6 global collaborators. A de-identified subject ID, COVID-19 status, age in years and sex were almost always included in the sample metadata. Where available, HLA class I and class II types were obtained from metadata supplied by the sample provider rather than from assay-based typing. General conclusions and limits of the study: How much clinical and demographic metadata was included differed by source and by participant, and the metadata was provided uncurated.

Of note for this clone: Its antigen specificity is not known. No per-base quality is available; no much larger clone lies one base away.

TCRbeta CDR3 regions were amplified from genomic DNA using the immunoSEQ Assay, a bias-controlled multiplex PCR. On the study's bioinformatics: Within the assay, amplification of reference gene primers was used to estimate how many nucleated cells each sample contained. To quantify the absolute abundance of each unique TCRbeta CDR3 rearrangement, sequence reads were collapsed and filtered. Productive Simpson clonality was computed per sample as the square root of Simpson's diversity index over productive rearrangements. This is the immuneACCESS table as TCRdb keeps it, with only in-frame sequences that have V and J called. A part of the clones is gone; compared with another copy, unresolved V genes explain less than half, and the rest is unexplained. The V and J calls and clone size were taken over from that table, and D and trimming were inferred from the DNA. The sample table records about 250,000 clones; 88% of these occur just once. Together, the top ten hold around 2.9% of the sample.

Per the germline V gene (reference sequence), MNHEY is the CDR1 and SMNVEV is the CDR2. The CDR3 runs 13 residues from the cysteine to the phenylalanine. The DNA shown is the 39-base CDR3, in frame from base 1. Relative to germline, V is 6 bases shorter and J is 4 bases shorter, with 13 bases between their ends. In the prospective study, participants were roughly 18 to 95 years old, resided in about 25 geographic areas of the United States, and were enrolled through a virtual design. Cohort assignment in the prospective study relied on participant-reported clinical history from a screening survey and a study questionnaire. ImmuneRACE Cohort 3 recovered participants were defined by two consecutive negative NP/OP PCR tests, healthcare professional clearance, or symptom resolution. In the prospective study, mobile phlebotomists collected whole blood, serum and a nasopharyngeal or oropharyngeal swab from each participant. Additional blood draws and questionnaires over an approximately two-month period could optionally be provided by prospective study participants. Prospective study blood samples were shipped either frozen or at room temperature before DNA extraction.

Sequences were obtained from PBMCs or T cells enriched from blood (not recorded which). The chain uses TRBV27 and TRBJ2-7, and TRBD2 may be the D gene, going by 5 matching bases. The TCR was taken from a woman aged 45-60 years who had recovered from COVID-19. The CDR3 protein sequence reads: CASSTAWEYEQYF. At the DNA level, the sequence is TGTGCCAGCAGCACGGCGTGGGAGTACGAGCAGTACTTC.